This TCR beta chain was recovered during a study of Ad26.COV2.S vaccination and SARS-CoV-2 variants. The table came from immunoSEQ multiplex PCR; TCRdb's copy has only in-frame clones and leaves some out. The sample shows around 400,000 clones, 70% to 90% of them seen only once. Germline values: CDR1 WNHNN, CDR2 SYGVQD (reference sequence). CDR3 length equals 12 residues. V was trimmed by 3 bases and J by 8 bases, leaving 8 bases between them. The treatment: roughly 18 received Ad26.COV2.S at low or high dose, single or two shots; about 5 received placebo; per-sample allocation not given. On day 63 after the first injection, vaccine and placebo recipients gave samples.

The sample here was peripheral blood, taken in a trial of Ad26.COV2.S vaccine versus placebo. The rearrangement uses TRBV10-1 and TRBJ2-1; D may be TRBD2 (5 bases). The receptor was derived from a person aged 18-65 years who received the Ad26.COV2.S COVID-19 vaccine or a placebo. The DNA of the CDR3 is TGCGCCAGCAGTGATAGCGAGGATGAGCAGTTCTTC. Protein: CASSDSEDEQFF.